A single sample gave rise to the 28 T cell receptor beta chains below, sequenced in a study of control samples from healthy donors and cancer patients. The protocol was immunoSEQ multiplex PCR, while the TCRdb copy is restricted to in-frame clones and leaves out a portion. The sample includes about 71,000 clones, roughly 86% of them seen just once. Sequences were obtained from PBMCs. All receptors derive from a man aged 60 to 69 with lung cancer.

The chain couples TRBV6-6 to TRBJ2-1, with 7 bases lining up with TRBD1. The length of the CDR3 is 15 residues. The V and J ends lost 6 bases and 5 bases, in that order; junction bases with no gene match: 10. CDR1 and CDR2 from the germline V gene are MNHNY and SVGAGI (reference sequence). The CDR3, as DNA: TGTGCCAGCAGCCCACGGAGACAGGGAGACAATGAGCAGTTCTTC. Translating it yields CASSPRRQGDNEQFF.

This chain uses TRBV5-6 with TRBJ2-7; 10 nucleotides agree with TRBD1. The ends lost 3 bases at V and 4 bases at J; junction bases unmatched: 10. The CDR3 extends over 16 amino acids. The germline gives CDR1 SGHDT, CDR2 YYEEEE. The CDR3 bases are TGTGCCAGCAGCTCCCCTTCCGGGACAGGGGAGTACGAGCAGTACTTC. Translating gives CASSSPSGTGEYEQYF.

This clone has only one observation. The chain is built from TRBV9 and TRBJ2-1; TRBD1 matches 10 bases. V trimming: 0 bases; J trimming: 2 bases; junction bases outside the gene matches: 2. The CDR3 runs 16 residues. From germline, CDR1 is SGDLS and CDR2 YYNGEE. This chain's CDR3 is CASSVGGTGAYNEQFF. The CDR3 DNA is TGTGCCAGCAGCGTAGGGGGGACAGGGGCCTACAATGAGCAGTTCTTC.

The chain couples TRBV10-1 to TRBJ2-4; weak D call: TRBD2 (6 bases). The CDR3 consists of 16 residues. V lost 3 bases and J 0 bases, leaving 12 bases between the germline ends. Germline assignment: CDR1 WNHNN and CDR2 SYGVQD (reference sequence). The CDR3 protein is CASSDGGSGAKNIQYF. The CDR3 DNA reads TGCGCCAGCAGTGACGGGGGATCGGGAGCCAAAAACATTCAGTACTTC.

The chain recombines TRBV27 with TRBJ2-3, with 10 bases aligning to TRBD2. Germline CDR1 is MNHEY and CDR2 is SMNVEV (reference sequence). There are 14 residues in the CDR3. V trimming: 6 bases; J trimming: 5 bases; junction bases outside the gene matches: 5. In nucleotides, the CDR3 is TGTGCCAGCAGCGGGGGACTAGCGCAAGATACGCAGTATTTT. It yields the protein CASSGGLAQDTQYF.

This clone was counted a single time. The chain employs TRBV3-1 (or the pseudogene TRBV3-2) and TRBJ1-1; D gene uncertain. The CDR3 length is 13 residues. Germline CDR1 reads LGHDT; CDR2 reads YNNKEL (reference sequence). V was shortened by 4 bases and J by 6 bases, with 12 bases between the two germline ends. CDR3 residues: CASSLGRLAEAFF. As DNA, the CDR3 is TGTGCCAGCAGCCTCGGACGGCTAGCTGAAGCTTTCTTT.

The chain carries TRBV9 and TRBJ1-2, with unresolved D. This CDR3 has 15 residues. Germline V gene lookup returns CDR1 SGDLS and CDR2 YYNGEE. The V end lost 2 bases, the J end lost 1 base, and 12 bases lay between the germline ends. The CDR3 protein is CASSVVGSSNYGYTF. CDR3 coding DNA: TGTGCCAGCAGCGTGGTGGGGAGTAGTAACTATGGCTACACCTTC. The complete variable domain, with remaining parts taken from reference TRBV9 and TRBJ1-2, reads DSGVTQTPKHLITATGQRVTLRCSPRSGDLSVYWYQQSLDQGLQFLIQYYNGEERAKGNILERFSAQQFPDLHSELNLSSLELGDSALYFCASSVVGSSNYGYTFGSGTRLTVV.

The chain uses TRBV5-1 and TRBJ2-2; D remains unclear. Germline assignment: CDR1 SGHRS and CDR2 YFSETQ. This CDR3 comprises 13 residues. V lost 3 bases and J lost 4, with 7 bases in between. CDR3 protein: CASSSISTGELFF. CDR3 nucleotides: TGCGCCAGCAGCTCAATTTCCACCGGGGAGCTGTTTTTT.

The chain uses TRBV7-9 and TRBJ1-4, with D hard to call. Between the trimmed V and J ends, which lost 3 bases and 0 bases, there was a span of 14 bases. Per the germline V gene, CDR1 is SEHNR and CDR2 is FQNEAQ (reference sequence). The CDR3 is made up of 17 amino acids. CDR3 in DNA: TGTGCCAGCAGCTTTTTCGGTGTATCGGCAACTAATGAAAAACTGTTTTTT. This codes for CASSFFGVSATNEKLFF. The entire variable domain, with the rest obtained from reference TRBV7-9 and TRBJ1-4, is as follows: DTGVSQNPRHKITKRGQNVTFRCDPISEHNRLYWYRQTLGQGPEFLTYFQNEAQLEKSRLLSDRFSAERPKGSFSTLEIQRTEQGDSAMYLCASSFFGVSATNEKLFFGSGTQLSVL.

This rearrangement joins TRBV2 to TRBJ1-1; tentatively, D is TRBD1 (6 bases). The CDR3 totals 14 residues. The V gene's germline CDR1 is SNHLY and CDR2 FYNNEI. V was cut by 9 bases and J by 4 bases, with 18 bases left in between. The CDR3 reads CARDGKDSFTEAFF. The CDR3 DNA reads as TGTGCCAGGGACGGGAAGGACAGCTTCACTGAAGCTTTCTTT.

J is TRBJ2-1 and V is TRBV18; 13 bases fit TRBD2. The CDR3 runs to 18 residues. From germline, CDR1 is KGHSH and CDR2 LQKENI. V trimming: 3 bases; J trimming: 3 bases; junction bases outside the gene matches: 8. CDR3 in amino acids: CASSPRLAGGDRYNEQFF. In nucleotides, the CDR3 is TGTGCCAGCTCACCCCGACTAGCGGGGGGCGATCGCTACAATGAGCAGTTCTTC.

This clone came up once. The chain uses TRBV2 and TRBJ1-5, with 7 bases lining up with TRBD1. V shed 7 bases and J 5 bases; nucleotides not matched to a gene: 11. This CDR3 comprises 15 residues. The V gene's germline CDR1 is SNHLY and CDR2 FYNNEI. The CDR3 coding sequence is TGTGCCAGCATCAAAGACCAGGGGGGGTATCAGCCCCAGCATTTT. Translation gives CASIKDQGGYQPQHF.

The chain carries TRBV27 and TRBJ1-5; TRBD1 agrees at 7 bases. Germline V gives CDR1 MNHEY, CDR2 SMNVEV (reference sequence). With 5 bases clipped from V and 6 bases from J, the junction kept 7 bases outside the gene matches. The CDR3 spans 14 residues. The CDR3 reads CASSTRQGSQPQHF. CDR3 coding DNA: TGTGCCAGCAGTACAAGACAGGGCAGTCAGCCCCAGCATTTT.

The CDR3 loop reads CASTQGRDGNQPQHF. CDR3 coding DNA: TGTGCCAGCACCCAAGGGAGGGATGGCAATCAGCCCCAGCATTTT. The chain recombines TRBV6-6 with TRBJ1-5, with D unresolved. The CDR3 sequence is 15 residues long. Germline assignment: CDR1 MNHNY and CDR2 SVGAGI (reference sequence). Trimming left V 7 bases short and J 2 bases short, with 15 bases between.

This clone has a single count. This chain links TRBV5-1 with TRBJ2-1, with D perhaps TRBD2 (5 bases). With 1 base removed from V and 6 bases from J, the gap between germline ends came to 8 bases. The germline gives CDR1 SGHRS, CDR2 YFSETQ. The CDR3 has 13 residues. The CDR3 sequence is CASSLPGSNEQFF. In DNA, the CDR3 is TGCGCCAGCAGCTTGCCGGGGAGCAATGAGCAGTTCTTC.

V usage is TRBV5-5 and J usage is TRBJ1-1; D perhaps matches TRBD1 (6 bases). Trimming cost V 4 bases and J 0 bases, with 16 bases left between them. From germline, CDR1 is SGHKS and CDR2 YYEKEE (reference sequence). CDR3 length equals 16 residues. CDR3 loop: CASSRGTPALNTEAFF. In DNA form, the CDR3 reads TGTGCCAGCAGCCGCGGGACACCAGCTTTGAACACTGAAGCTTTCTTT.

V is TRBV12-3 or TRBV12-4 and J is TRBJ1-2; 8 nucleotides match TRBD1. This CDR3 spans 13 amino acids. The V segment lost 6 bases and the J segment 4 bases; nucleotides outside the gene matches: 4. The CDR3 is CASSGQGVYGYTF. The CDR3, as DNA: TGTGCCAGCAGCGGACAGGGCGTCTATGGCTACACCTTC.

V is TRBV27 and J is TRBJ2-1; D might be TRBD1 (5 bases). Germline V CDR1 and CDR2: MNHEY, SMNVEV (reference sequence). Trimming took off 3 bases at V and 8 bases at J, with 11 bases between the two ends. CDR3 size: 13 residues. The CDR3 region is CASSFLQGHEQFF. The CDR3 coding sequence is TGTGCCAGCAGTTTTTTGCAGGGCCATGAGCAGTTCTTC.

V is TRBV6-1 and J is TRBJ2-2; a weak D match, TRBD1 (6 bases). Germline V gives CDR1 MNHNS, CDR2 SASEGT. Trimming took 2 bases from V and 5 from J, leaving 18 bases between them. The CDR3 loop spans 17 amino acids. CDR3 residues: CASSETPTGIGTGELFF. As DNA, the CDR3 is TGTGCCAGCAGTGAAACCCCTACAGGGATCGGAACCGGGGAGCTGTTTTTT.

The chain recombines TRBV3-1 (or the pseudogene TRBV3-2) with TRBJ2-3; D perhaps matches TRBD2 (7 bases). The CDR3 runs to 16 residues. The germline V gene has CDR1 LGHDT and CDR2 YNNKEL (reference sequence). Trimming shortened V by 3 bases and J by 2 bases, and 15 bases separated the two germline ends. Written as DNA, the CDR3 is TGTGCCAGCAGCCAGGACAAAGGGGGGGTCACAGATACGCAGTATTTT. It encodes CASSQDKGGVTDTQYF.

The chain employs TRBV5-1 and TRBJ2-1; TRBD2 agrees at 7 bases. In germline, CDR1 is SGHRS, CDR2 YFSETQ. Trimming at V came to 1 base and at J to 5 bases, leaving 9 bases not matched to a gene. The CDR3 runs 16 residues. CDR3 in DNA: TGCGCCAGCAGCTTGTCTGTGCTAGCGGTAAACAATGAGCAGTTCTTC. It yields the protein CASSLSVLAVNNEQFF. Filled out from reference TRBV5-1 and TRBJ2-1, the complete variable domain reads KAGVTQTPRYLIKTRGQQVTLSCSPISGHRSVSWYQQTPGQGLQFLFEYFSETQRNKGNFPGRFSGRQFSNSRSEMNVSTLELGDSALYLCASSLSVLAVNNEQFFGPGTRLTVL.

The rearrangement uses TRBV6-5 and TRBJ2-5; 9 bases map to TRBD1. V lost 6 bases and J lost 3; bases outside the gene matches: 8. This CDR3 has 15 amino acids. Germline V lookup: CDR1 MNHEY, CDR2 SVGAGI. As DNA, the CDR3 is TGTGCCAGCAGGAAAGCCGGGACAGGGAAAGAGACCCAGTACTTC. Its protein product is CASRKAGTGKETQYF.

The chain uses TRBV5-6 and TRBJ2-5; D gene ambiguous. From germline, CDR1 is SGHDT and CDR2 YYEEEE. The CDR3 is 12 amino acids. V shed 0 bases and J shed 4 bases, with 4 bases lying between them. The chain's CDR3 is CASSLVGETQYF. The DNA for the CDR3 is TGTGCCAGCAGCTTGGTTGGAGAGACCCAGTACTTC.

This chain uses TRBV9 with TRBJ2-2; D unclear. Germline assignment: CDR1 SGDLS and CDR2 YYNGEE. The CDR3 has 16 amino acids. Trimming pared 0 bases from V and 3 bases from J, leaving 12 bases between. Written as DNA, the CDR3 is TGTGCCAGCAGCGTAGGGTGGGGTTCCGACACCGGGGAGCTGTTTTTT. Translation gives CASSVGWGSDTGELFF.

This chain connects TRBV11-1 to TRBJ2-5; a possible D gene is TRBD1 (6 bases). Trimming pared 6 bases from V and 5 bases from J, leaving 10 bases between. Germline CDR1 and CDR2: SGHAT and FQDESV (reference sequence). The CDR3 contains 12 residues. The CDR3 is CASSSQGETQYF. DNA for the CDR3: TGTGCCAGCAGTTCACAGGGTGAGACCCAGTACTTC.

This chain joins TRBV7-8 and TRBJ2-1; 9 bases align to TRBD1. V shed 4 bases and J 6 bases; nucleotides not matched to a gene: 4. The germline CDR1 and CDR2 sequences are SGHVS and FQNEAQ. The CDR3 has 14 amino acids. DNA of the CDR3: TGTGCCAGCAGCTCCCGGGACAGGGTCAATGAGCAGTTCTTC. This codes for CASSSRDRVNEQFF.

The rearrangement links TRBV11-3 to TRBJ1-1; D is unresolved. CDR3 size: 13 residues. Germline V gene lookup returns CDR1 SGHNT and CDR2 YENEEA. V was cut by 3 bases and J by 1 base, with 6 bases left in between. CDR3 sequence: CASSFTGNTEAFF. DNA of the CDR3: TGTGCCAGCAGCTTCACGGGGAACACTGAAGCTTTCTTT.

This rearrangement joins TRBV10-3 to TRBJ1-1; the D is unclear. Germline CDR1 and CDR2: ENHRY and SYGVKD. This CDR3 comprises 8 residues. The V gene lost 11 bases and the J gene lost 10 bases, with 8 bases spanning the gap. The DNA of the CDR3 is TGTGCCGAGGGAGCAGCTTTCTTT. It is translated as CAEGAAFF.